This record covers a single T cell receptor beta chain. Generated by immunoSEQ multiplex PCR, the TCRdb table keeps only in-frame clones and is missing some. The sample shows 250,000 to 300,000 clones, 91% of them seen only once. Participant reports of clinical history set cohort assignment. The sample originates from a study of blood T cell repertoires in COVID-19. Study-wide background: Donors in the United States, Italy and Spain gave samples during acute or convalescent COVID-19. T cells, B-cell-depleted T cells, or PBMCs supplied cDNA or gDNA.

The CDR3 is 16 amino acids. The germline gives CDR1 ENHRY, CDR2 SYGVKD. Trimming took 0 bases from V and 0 from J, leaving 9 bases between them. The receptor was isolated from a human donor in a cohort exposed to, infected with or recovered from COVID-19 (not recorded which). The donor label of this sample is uncertain. Material for sequencing was PBMCs or T cells enriched from blood (not recorded which). V gene TRBV10-3 combines with J gene TRBJ2-1; D may be TRBD2 (5 bases). The CDR3 loop reads CAISESRGLSYNEQFF. The CDR3 DNA sequence: TGTGCCATCAGTGAGTCACGGGGTCTCTCCTACAATGAGCAGTTCTTC.